These T cell receptor beta chains were read from a single sample in a study of tumor-infiltrating lymphocytes in primary liver carcinoma. MiXCR, applied by TCRdb to the multiplex PCR reads, yields one record per CDR3 protein. Of 110,000 or so distinct CDR3 sequences listed, around 80% are singletons. Sequenced: liver tumor tissue from sampling region 3. The receptors stem from a middle-aged man with primary liver carcinoma and hepatitis B virus infection. Both conserved end residues are part of each CDR3. A D gene is named only where the DNA matches it firmly. The size entry is marked missing in some rows and otherwise reads once, few, many or a size class.

V	size	D	J	CDR3	DNA
TRBV29-1	.	.	TRBJ2-5	CSGIDSGETQYF	TGCAGCGGTATCGATAGTGGAGAGACCCAGTATTTC
TRBV29-1	few	.	TRBJ2-3	CGVVLANTRYF	TGCGGCGTTGTCCTGGCAAATACGCGGTATTTT
TRBV29-1	.	.	TRBJ2-5	CSIGGTGPPKETQYF	TGCAGCATCGGGGGGACAGGACCTCCGAAGGAGACCCAGTACTTC
TRBV29-1	.	.	TRBJ2-7	CSVGWGNHEQYF	TGCAGCGTGGGTTGGGGCAATCACGAACAGTACTTC
TRBV4-3	.	TRBD2	TRBJ2-7	CTNSQDRASGYEQYF	TGCACCAACAGCCAAGATCGGGCTAGCGGCTACGAGCAGTACTTC
TRBV6-2/TRBV6-3	once	.	TRBJ1-1	CANRRGRMNTEAFF	TGTGCCAATCGGCGAGGAAGGATGAACACTGAAGCTTTCTTT
TRBV5-4	.	.	TRBJ2-1	CASTTGLMNDEQFF	TGTGCCAGCACCACTGGGCTAATGAACGATGAGCAGTTCTTC
TRBV29-1	.	TRBD2	TRBJ2-1	CSVVVSSLAGNEQFF	TGCAGCGTAGTAGTGTCGTCGCTAGCGGGTAATGAGCAGTTCTTC
TRBV5-6	once	TRBD2	TRBJ2-2	CASSRTNGRNGELFF	TGTGCCAGCAGCCGGACTAACGGGAGGAACGGGGAGCTGTTTTTT
TRBV10-3	.	TRBD1	TRBJ2-1	CTTGQGIGGQFF	TGTACCACCGGACAGGGGATCGGTGGGCAGTTCTTC
TRBV29-1	.	.	TRBJ2-1	CSVGGGITNEQFF	.
TRBV6-6	.	.	TRBJ1-6	CASSLVTRGNSPLHF	TGTGCCAGCAGTTTAGTGACAAGGGGCAATTCACCCCTCCACTTT
TRBV29-1	.	TRBD2	TRBJ2-1	CSVEPAGGFYNEQFF	TGCAGCGTTGAACCAGCGGGAGGGTTCTACAATGAGCAATTCTTC
TRBV11-2	.	TRBD1	TRBJ2-1	CASTLDPATGVGQFF	TGTGCCAGCACCTTAGACCCAGCGACAGGGGTTGGGCAGTTCTTC
TRBV5-6	.	.	TRBJ1-1	CASSLAQTEAEAFF	TGTGCCAGCAGCTTGGCACAGACCGAGGCTGAAGCTTTCTTT
TRBV29-1	.	.	TRBJ1-1	CSVKSGITEAFF	TGCAGCGTTAAATCCGGGATCACTGAAGCTTTCTTT
TRBV11-1	.	.	TRBJ2-4	CASSFPETSWIENIQYF	TGTGCCAGCAGCTTTCCCGAGACTAGTTGGATCGAAAACATTCAGTACTTC
TRBV29-1	.	.	TRBJ2-1	CCVEDPYNNEQFF	TGCTGCGTTGAAGACCCCTATAACAATGAGCAATTCTTC
TRBV12-3/TRBV12-4	.	.	TRBJ2-5	CASSSIEWETQYF	TGTGCCAGCAGTTCAATCGAGTGGGAGACCCAGTACTTC
TRBV12-3/TRBV12-4	once	.	TRBJ2-7	CASNSTYEHYF	TGTGCCAGCAATTCCACCTACGAGCATTACTTC
TRBV29-1	.	TRBD2	TRBJ2-3	CSTEAGAGTDTQYF	TGCAGCACCGAGGCGGGAGCCGGCACAGATACGCAATATTTT
TRBV20-1	.	TRBD1	TRBJ1-3	CSAPRQGSGNTIYF	TGCAGTGCTCCTCGACAGGGCTCTGGAAACACCATATATTTT
TRBV6-2/TRBV6-3	.	TRBD2	TRBJ2-1	CASKVSGRNEQFF	TGTGCCAGCAAAGTCAGCGGGAGGAATGAGCAATTCTTC
TRBV6-5	.	.	TRBJ1-1	CAVRQGRNTEAFF	TGTGCCGTACGACAAGGGCGGAACACTGAAGCTTTCTTT
TRBV4-2	.	TRBD2	TRBJ2-2	CASSQGDLAGDFGELFF	TGTGCCAGCAGCCAAGGGGACTTAGCGGGAGATTTCGGGGAGTTGTTTTTT
TRBV14	once	.	TRBJ2-1	CASSQGRAQRGQFF	TGTGCCAGCAGCCAAGGAAGGGCGCAGAGGGGGCAGTTCTTC
TRBV6-2/TRBV6-3	once	.	TRBJ2-7	CASTSSVYELYF	TGTGCCAGCACCTCCAGTGTCTACGAGCTGTACTTC
TRBV24-1	.	TRBD2	TRBJ2-1	CATSDPSGNSYNEQFF	TGTGCTACCAGTGATCCTAGCGGGAACTCCTACAATGAGCAGTTCTTC
TRBV12-3/TRBV12-4	.	.	TRBJ2-7	CVSSLVGRPFEQYF	TGTGTCAGCAGTTTAGTAGGCAGACCATTCGAGCAATACTTC
TRBV6-1	.	.	TRBJ1-1	CTSRSPGKPKAFF	TGTACCAGCAGATCACCGGGAAAACCTAAAGCTTTCTTT
TRBV2	.	.	TRBJ2-7	CASSERIRTVEQYF	TGTGCCAGCAGTGAAAGAATAAGGACAGTTGAGCAGTACTTC
TRBV6-1	many	.	TRBJ1-1	CASSELGGTEAFF	TGTGCCAGCAGTGAACTTGGGGGAACTGAAGCTTTCTTT
TRBV6-2/TRBV6-3	.	.	TRBJ2-7	CANSYGLSTEQYF	TGTGCCAACAGTTACGGGCTATCAACCGAGCAGTACTTC
TRBV11-3	once	.	TRBJ1-1	CARSLAGGNTEAFF	TGTGCCAGAAGCTTGGCGGGAGGAAACACTGAAGCTTTCTTT
TRBV6-5	.	.	TRBJ1-1	CASSLNAGPRVRTEVFF	TGTGCCAGCAGCCTAAACGCCGGGCCTAGAGTAAGGACTGAAGTTTTCTTT
TRBV5-6	.	TRBD2	TRBJ2-5	CASGLLAGGRETQYF	TGTGCCAGCGGCTTGCTAGCGGGAGGACGCGAGACCCAGTACTTC
TRBV4-2	many	.	TRBJ2-7	CASSQDRAVSYGQYF	TGTGCCAGCAGCCAAGATCGGGCGGTAAGCTACGGGCAGTACTTC
TRBV4-2	.	.	TRBJ2-7	CISNQDRNEQYF	TGTATCAGCAACCAAGATCGGAACGAGCAGTACTTC
TRBV6-6	medium-sized	TRBD2	TRBJ2-2	CASSYMGTGLAGAKSGELFF	TGTGCCAGCAGTTACATGGGAACGGGACTAGCGGGAGCTAAGTCCGGGGAGCTGTTTTTT
TRBV12-3/TRBV12-4	.	TRBD1	TRBJ1-2	CASITGQTYGYTF	TGTGCCAGCATCACGGGACAGACCTATGGCTACACCTTC
TRBV5-6	.	TRBD1	TRBJ2-3	CAGNRDRGSTDTQYF	TGTGCCGGCAACCGGGACAGGGGGAGCACAGATACGCAGTATTTT
TRBV7-9	many	.	TRBJ2-7	CASSLGLGNRSPYEQYF	TGTGCCAGCAGCTTAGGGCTCGGCAACCGTTCTCCCTACGAGCAGTACTTC
TRBV29-1	.	TRBD2	TRBJ2-5	CSDDSGGQETQYF	TGCAGCGATGATTCGGGAGGTCAAGAGACCCAGTACTTC
TRBV4-1	.	TRBD2	TRBJ2-2	CTSSQDPPLAANTGEPFF	TGCACCAGCAGCCAAGACCCCCCCCTAGCGGCGAACACCGGGGAGCCGTTTTTT
TRBV7-8	.	.	TRBJ2-7	CANSWKHEYEQYF	TGTGCCAACAGCTGGAAACATGAATACGAGCAGTACTTC
TRBV5-1	once	.	TRBJ2-3	CASSLEGRIDTQYF	TGCGCCAGCAGTTTGGAAGGTAGGATAGATACGCAGTATTTT
TRBV12-3/TRBV12-4	.	TRBD1	TRBJ2-2	CAGRATGSGELFF	TGTGCCGGCAGAGCGACAGGGTCCGGGGAGCTGTTTTTT
TRBV29-1	once	.	TRBJ2-2	CSVEATRDTGELFF	TGCAGCGTTGAAGCGACTAGAGACACCGGGGAGCTGTTTTTT
TRBV14	medium-sized	.	TRBJ2-3	CASSQDGEDTQYF	TGTGCCAGCAGCCAAGACGGCGAAGATACGCAGTATTTT
TRBV20-1	.	TRBD2	TRBJ2-1	CIARLSGRENEQFF	TGCATTGCTAGGCTCAGCGGGAGGGAGAATGAGCAGTTCTTC
TRBV14	.	.	TRBJ1-4	CVSTYSFEGKLFF	TGTGTCAGTACCTACTCCTTCGAAGGAAAACTGTTTTTT
TRBV6-2/TRBV6-3	.	.	TRBJ2-1	CASSIRRDSYNEQFF	TGTGCCAGCAGTATCAGAAGGGACTCCTACAATGAGCAGTTCTTC